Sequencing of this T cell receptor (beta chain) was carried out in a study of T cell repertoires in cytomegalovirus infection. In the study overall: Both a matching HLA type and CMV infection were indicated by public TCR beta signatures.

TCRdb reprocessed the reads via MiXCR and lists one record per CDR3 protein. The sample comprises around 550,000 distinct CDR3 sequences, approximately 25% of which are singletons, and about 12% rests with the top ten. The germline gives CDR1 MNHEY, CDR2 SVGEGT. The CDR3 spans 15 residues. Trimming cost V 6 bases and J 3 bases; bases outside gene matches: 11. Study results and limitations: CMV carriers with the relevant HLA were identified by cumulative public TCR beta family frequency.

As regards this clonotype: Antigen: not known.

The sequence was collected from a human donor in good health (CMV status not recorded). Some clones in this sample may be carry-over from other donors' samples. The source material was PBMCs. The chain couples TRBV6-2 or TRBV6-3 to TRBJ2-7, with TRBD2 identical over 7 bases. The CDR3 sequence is CASSPRRESNYEQYF. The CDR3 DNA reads TGTGCCAGCAGCCCCCGGCGGGAGAGTAACTACGAGCAGTACTTC.